This TCR beta chain was sequenced during a study of radiation and T cells in renal cell carcinoma. Time point described: blood 2 weeks post-SBRT. Treatment denoted: 15 Gy SBRT to primary tumor, nephrectomy 4 weeks later. V dropped 4 bases and J dropped 7 bases, with 24 bases sitting between them. Germline V gene lookup returns CDR1 LNHDA and CDR2 SQIVND (reference sequence). This CDR3 spans 17 amino acids. Some clones are missing from TCRdb's copy, which holds only in-frame ones; the method was immunoSEQ multiplex PCR. The sample has just over 150,000 clones; roughly 87% are singletons. Sequenced here: blood, sampled from a patient whose treatment included radiotherapy and nephrectomy. This receptor was identified in a woman between 45 and 60 years old with renal cell carcinoma. The chain is built from TRBV19 and TRBJ2-3; TRBD1 might be the D (6 bases). DNA for the CDR3: TGTGCCAGTAGTACTAAACAGGGAAAACCACCAACGAATACGCAGTATTTT. Its translation: CASSTKQGKPPTNTQYF.